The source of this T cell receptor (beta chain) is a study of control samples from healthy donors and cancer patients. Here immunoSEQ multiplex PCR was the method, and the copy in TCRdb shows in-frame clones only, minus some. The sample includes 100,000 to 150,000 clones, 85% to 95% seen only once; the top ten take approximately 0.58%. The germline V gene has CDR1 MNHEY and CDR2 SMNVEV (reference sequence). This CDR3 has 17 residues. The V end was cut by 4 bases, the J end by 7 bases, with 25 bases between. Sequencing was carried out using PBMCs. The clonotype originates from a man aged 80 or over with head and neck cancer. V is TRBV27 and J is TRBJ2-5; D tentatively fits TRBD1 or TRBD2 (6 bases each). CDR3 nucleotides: TGTGCCAGCAGTTCACCCCCCGGGGGCAGGGGCGGTATGACCCAGTACTTC. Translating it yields CASSSPPGGRGGMTQYF.